Below, 25 T cell receptor beta chains from the same sample are listed, as sequenced in a study of shared clonotypes between healthy human individuals. The assay was immunoSEQ multiplex PCR, and TCRdb's table has in-frame clones only and misses some. The profile shows under 1,900,000 clones, approximately 98.5% of them singletons. Input material: naive CD4+ T cells sorted from blood. The sample's subset: CD45RA+ positively selected. Every receptor here comes from a man aged 30-40 years in good health.

V gene TRBV11-2 combines with J gene TRBJ2-3, with a weak D call TRBD1 (6 bases). The CDR3 has 16 amino acids. The V gene lost 5 bases and the J gene lost 0 bases, with 15 bases spanning the gap. Germline V gene data show CDR1 as SGHAT and CDR2 as FQNNGV. The chain's CDR3 is CASSPGTPRSTDTQYF. CDR3 sequence (DNA): TGTGCCAGCAGCCCTGGGACACCCCGTAGCACAGATACGCAGTATTTT.

This chain joins TRBV5-1 and TRBJ2-7, with D perhaps TRBD1 or TRBD2 (5 bases each). The V and J ends lost 1 base and 0 bases respectively, with 17 bases between them. The CDR3 is made up of 17 amino acids. Looked up from germline, CDR1 is SGHRS and CDR2 is YFSETQ. CDR3 sequence reads: CASSLSHNRRSSYEQYF. CDR3 DNA: TGCGCCAGCAGCTTGTCCCACAACAGGAGGAGCTCCTACGAGCAGTACTTC.

The rearrangement joins TRBV9 to TRBJ1-1; D remains unclear. Per germline, CDR1 SGDLS and CDR2 YYNGEE. CDR3 length: 17 residues. Trimming took 0 bases from V and 1 from J, leaving 16 bases between them. CDR3 sequence: CASSVEPPDHENTEAFF. DNA for the CDR3: TGTGCCAGCAGCGTAGAACCACCAGACCACGAGAACACTGAAGCTTTCTTT. The entire variable domain, with the rest obtained from reference TRBV9 and TRBJ1-1, is as follows: DSGVTQTPKHLITATGQRVTLRCSPRSGDLSVYWYQQSLDQGLQFLIQYYNGEERAKGNILERFSAQQFPDLHSELNLSSLELGDSALYFCASSVEPPDHENTEAFFGQGTRLTVV.

The chain joins TRBV27 to TRBJ2-7, with 10 bases lining up with TRBD2. The CDR3 runs 15 residues. V dropped 3 bases and J dropped 1; count of bases not matched to a gene: 3. Germline V gene sequence: CDR1 MNHEY, CDR2 SMNVEV (reference sequence). The CDR3 DNA reads as TGTGCCAGCAGTTTGCTAGCGGGAGCGTCCTACGAGCAGTACTTC. Its protein is CASSLLAGASYEQYF.

This clone was observed once. The J gene is TRBJ2-1, the V gene TRBV11-2; tentatively, D is TRBD1 or TRBD2 (5 bases each). Per germline, CDR1 SGHAT and CDR2 FQNNGV. The CDR3 length is 15 residues. Deletions cut 1 base from V and 7 bases from J, with 14 bases between. Here the CDR3 DNA reads TGTGCCAGCAGCTTAGGGCTGGGACCCGATAATGAGCAGTTCTTC. It is translated as CASSLGLGPDNEQFF.

There are a few counts of this clone. The rearrangement links TRBV6-1 to TRBJ2-7, with D uncertain. The CDR3 extends over 15 amino acids. Germline V gene sequence: CDR1 MNHNS, CDR2 SASEGT. V was pared by 7 bases and J by 2 bases, with 18 bases between. The CDR3 nucleotides are TGTGCCAGCACCCAAGGGAACTTCGGACCCTACGAGCAGTACTTC. This codes for CASTQGNFGPYEQYF.

This clone was seen only once. The rearrangement joins TRBV5-1 to TRBJ2-7; 9 nucleotides line up with TRBD1. This CDR3 is built from 15 residues. V trimming: 3 bases; J trimming: 0 bases; junction bases outside the gene matches: 4. Germline lookup yields CDR1 SGHRS and CDR2 YFSETQ. The CDR3 here is CASSWRTGDSYEQYF. The CDR3 DNA follows: TGCGCCAGCAGCTGGAGGACAGGGGACTCCTACGAGCAGTACTTC.

In its sample, this clone was seen once. The gene calls are TRBV28 and TRBJ2-7; tentative D call: TRBD2 (5 bases). The CDR3 consists of 14 residues. Looked up from germline, CDR1 is MDHEN and CDR2 is SYDVKM. Deletions cut 5 bases from V and 4 bases from J, with 15 bases between. The CDR3 spells CASSPGLRKYEQYF. The CDR3 DNA reads as TGTGCCAGCAGTCCCGGACTGAGGAAATACGAGCAGTACTTC.

J is TRBJ2-7 and V is TRBV29-1; the match to TRBD2 covers 9 bases. The germline V gene has CDR1 SQVTM and CDR2 ANQGSEA. CDR3 size: 21 residues. The trim removed 5 bases at V and 6 bases at J, leaving 32 bases unmatched. The CDR3 sequence: CSVLILPTGFLRSGSPPEQYF. DNA of the CDR3: TGCAGCGTTCTTATACTCCCCACAGGGTTCTTACGTAGCGGGAGCCCTCCCGAGCAGTACTTC.

V gene TRBV15 combines with J gene TRBJ2-2, with 7 bases lining up with TRBD2. Unmatched junction bases numbered 4, after V lost 1 base and J lost 2 bases. Germline-derived CDR1 and CDR2 are LNHNV and YYDKDF (reference sequence). The CDR3 covers 16 residues. For the CDR3, the DNA is TGTGCCACCAGCAGAGTGGCTAGCGGAAACACCGGGGAGCTGTTTTTT. This encodes CATSRVASGNTGELFF.

Comments on this clone: The same CDR3 can be traced to other DNA sequences in this sample. The chain has TRBV6-5 and TRBJ2-2; no clear D. Germline V gene lookup returns CDR1 MNHEY and CDR2 SVGAGI. This CDR3 spans 12 amino acids. The germline V and J ends were trimmed by 4 bases and 5 bases, with 5 bases remaining between them. The CDR3 nucleotides are TGTGCCAGCAGTTCCCGGACCGGGGAGCTGTTTTTT. Protein: CASSSRTGELFF.

The V call is TRBV5-8, the J call TRBJ1-5; D is ambiguous. The germline V gene has CDR1 SGHTS and CDR2 YDEGEE. Trimming removed 0 bases from V and 4 bases from J, with 17 bases in between. The CDR3 is 17 residues long. The CDR3 spells CASSLAAAPARNQPQHF. The CDR3 DNA sequence: TGTGCCAGCAGCTTGGCCGCAGCCCCAGCAAGGAATCAGCCCCAGCATTTT.

The chain combines TRBV10-3 with TRBJ2-7; 9 nucleotides align to TRBD2. Trimming took 10 bases from V and 1 from J; bases not matched to a gene: 11. The CDR3 consists of 15 residues. Germline V gene sequence: CDR1 ENHRY, CDR2 SYGVKD. The CDR3: CATSSGREGSYEQYF. In DNA, the CDR3 is TGTGCCACTTCGTCCGGGCGGGAGGGATCCTACGAGCAGTACTTC.

Only one count was recorded for this clone. The chain carries TRBV27 and TRBJ2-1; 7 positions match TRBD1. The CDR3 length is 18 residues. Per germline, CDR1 MNHEY and CDR2 SMNVEV (reference sequence). The trim removed 5 bases at V and 5 bases at J, leaving 18 bases unmatched. The CDR3 protein is CASSRRSSRGGSDNEQFF. The CDR3 DNA sequence: TGTGCCAGCAGTCGGAGGTCTAGTAGAGGGGGCTCGGACAATGAGCAGTTCTTC.

This CDR3 is CAWLTSSYEQYF. The CDR3 nucleotides are TGTGCCTGGCTGACTAGCTCCTACGAGCAGTACTTC. The rearrangement uses TRBV30 and TRBJ2-7, with D maybe TRBD2 (6 bases). V was pared by 5 bases and J by 0 bases, with 8 bases between. The CDR3 sequence is 12 residues long. Germline CDR1 reads GTSNPN; CDR2 reads SVGIG (reference sequence).

The CDR3 region is CSAKEDRGSSEAFF. The CDR3 DNA follows: TGCAGCGCGAAAGAGGACAGGGGGTCCTCTGAAGCTTTCTTT. This sequence joins TRBV29-1 and TRBJ1-1; 10 bases map to TRBD1. CDR3 length: 14 residues. The germline gives CDR1 SQVTM, CDR2 ANQGSEA. With V trimmed by 7 bases and J by 6 bases, 11 bases remained unmatched.

This chain links TRBV7-2 with TRBJ1-1; D ambiguous. The V end was cut by 1 base, the J end by 4 bases, with 16 bases between. The CDR3 spans 16 residues. Germline V CDR1 and CDR2: SGHTA, FQGNSA. CDR3 in amino acids: CASSLVGPGLGTEAFF. The CDR3 nucleotides are TGTGCCAGCAGCTTAGTAGGGCCCGGGTTGGGCACTGAAGCTTTCTTT.

The gene calls are TRBV18 and TRBJ2-5; possible D gene TRBD2, 6 bases. The CDR3 has 15 amino acids. Trimming removed 3 bases at V and 5 bases at J, with 16 bases between. Per germline, CDR1 KGHSH and CDR2 LQKENI. The CDR3 spells CASSPLPGAEETQYF. DNA of the CDR3: TGTGCCAGCTCACCCCTACCGGGAGCGGAGGAGACCCAGTACTTC.

The chain couples TRBV2 to TRBJ1-2; 8 bases are a match to TRBD1. Germline CDR1 reads SNHLY; CDR2 reads FYNNEI. The V gene end was trimmed by 11 bases and the J gene end by 8 bases; junction bases not matched to a gene: 16. This CDR3 region has 14 residues. Here the CDR3 reads CAATGQVNSLGYTF. CDR3 in DNA: TGTGCCGCCACGGGACAGGTCAATTCGCTCGGCTACACCTTC.

The V gene is TRBV10-1, the J gene TRBJ1-5; a weak D match, TRBD1 (6 bases). CDR1 and CDR2 (germline): WNHNN, SYGVQD (reference sequence). V was cut by 7 bases and J by 4 bases, with 23 bases left in between. There are 17 residues in the CDR3. CDR3 in amino acids: CASKSPQEGHNNQPQHF. The DNA for the CDR3 is TGCGCCAGCAAGTCCCCCCAGGAGGGACATAATAATCAGCCCCAGCATTTT.

The count of this clone is one. This rearrangement joins TRBV29-1 to TRBJ1-2, with 9 bases identical to TRBD1. CDR1 and CDR2 from the germline V gene are SQVTM and ANQGSEA. V lost 0 bases to trimming and J lost 12 bases; unmatched junction nucleotides: 5. CDR3 size: 12 residues. This CDR3 is CSVEDPGTGNTF. DNA of the CDR3: TGCAGCGTTGAAGACCCCGGGACAGGGAACACCTTC.

V is TRBV9 and J is TRBJ2-1; 9 nucleotides line up with TRBD2. V was clipped by 0 bases and J by 4 bases; unmatched bases: 5. The CDR3 has 16 residues. In germline, CDR1 is SGDLS, CDR2 YYNGEE. The CDR3 DNA reads TGTGCCAGCAGCGTAGAACTAGCGGGCCGTTACAATGAGCAGTTCTTC. Protein product: CASSVELAGRYNEQFF.

The V gene is TRBV5-1, the J gene TRBJ1-2; a possible D gene is TRBD1 (6 bases). CDR1 SGHRS and CDR2 YFSETQ come from the germline V gene. Trimming left V 6 bases short and J 1 base short, with 22 bases between. The CDR3 is 17 residues long. The CDR3 nucleotides read TGCGCCAGCACGGAGGGGGGCCCTTCGCGTTTTAACTATGGCTACACCTTC. It translates to CASTEGGPSRFNYGYTF. The full variable domain, completed using reference TRBV5-1 and TRBJ1-2, is KAGVTQTPRYLIKTRGQQVTLSCSPISGHRSVSWYQQTPGQGLQFLFEYFSETQRNKGNFPGRFSGRQFSNSRSEMNVSTLELGDSALYLCASTEGGPSRFNYGYTFGSGTRLTVV.

CDR3 loop: CASSQPLAGDFNEQFF. The CDR3 coding sequence is TGTGCCAGCAGCCAACCTCTGGCGGGAGATTTTAATGAGCAGTTCTTC. V gene TRBV14 combines with J gene TRBJ2-1; 7 bases are a match to TRBD2. Trimming removed 2 bases from V and 7 bases from J; junction bases left unmatched: 11. The V gene's germline CDR1 is SGHDN and CDR2 FVKESK. This CDR3 comprises 16 residues.

The J gene is TRBJ1-5, the V gene TRBV6-1, with unresolved D. Germline V gene sequence: CDR1 MNHNS, CDR2 SASEGT. The CDR3 covers 14 residues. The V end lost 3 bases, the J end lost 6 bases, and 12 bases lay between the germline ends. CDR3 nucleotide sequence: TGTGCCAGCAGTGACCGTGAAACTCGTCAGCCCCAGCATTTT. It translates to CASSDRETRQPQHF.